The sequence of this T cell receptor (beta chain) was determined in a study of blood T cell repertoires in COVID-19. The data were produced by immunoSEQ multiplex PCR, yet TCRdb's version contains in-frame clones alone and is incomplete. The sample carries approximately 190,000 clones, 84% recorded once. CDR1 MNHEY and CDR2 SMNVEV come from the germline V gene (reference sequence). This CDR3 spans 16 amino acids. With 3 bases removed from V and 5 bases from J, the gap between germline ends came to 18 bases. The chain couples TRBV27 to TRBJ2-3, with a weak D call TRBD2 (7 bases). The receptor comes from a human donor in a cohort sampled during active COVID-19. Source material: peripheral blood. The CDR3 protein is CASSFGRGAVKDTQYF. CDR3 DNA: TGTGCCAGCAGTTTTGGACGGGGGGCCGTCAAAGATACGCAGTATTTT.